These 17 T cell receptor beta chains were sequenced from one sample in a study of cytotoxic CD8 clonotypes in ibrutinib-treated CLL. Libraries were prepared by immunoSEQ multiplex PCR; TCRdb keeps only in-frame clonotypes and omits some of them. The profile shows around 160,000 clones, around 84% of them singletons. Sequenced here: PBMCs, sampled after 12 months of ibrutinib treatment. The source of these receptors is a human donor with chronic lymphocytic leukemia.

The V gene is TRBV2, the J gene TRBJ2-3, with 7 bases that match TRBD2. Germline CDR1 SNHLY, CDR2 FYNNEI. The CDR3 extends over 18 amino acids. With 7 bases clipped from V and 0 bases from J, the junction kept 16 bases outside the gene matches. CDR3 in DNA: TGTGCCAGCAATACCCCCAGGAGAGGGACTACTAGCACAGATACGCAGTATTTT. Translated: CASNTPRRGTTSTDTQYF.

The V gene is TRBV14, the J gene TRBJ2-7; D call uncertain. Germline CDR1 reads SGHDN; CDR2 reads FVKESK. Trimming removed 1 base from V and 7 bases from J, with 5 bases in between. This CDR3 is built from 11 residues. CDR3 DNA sequence: TGTGCCAGCAGCCAAGCTTATGAGCAGTACTTC. Amino acids: CASSQAYEQYF.

The chain uses TRBV5-1 and TRBJ2-3; TRBD2 might be the D (7 bases). The CDR3 has 17 residues. Trimming left V 4 bases short and J 0 bases short, with 18 bases between. CDR1 SGHRS and CDR2 YFSETQ come from the germline V gene. The CDR3 nucleotides read TGCGCCAGCAGCCCCCCTGTAGGGGGGGGAAGCACAGATACGCAGTATTTT. Its translation is CASSPPVGGGSTDTQYF. The whole variable domain, filled in from reference TRBV5-1 and TRBJ2-3, reads KAGVTQTPRYLIKTRGQQVTLSCSPISGHRSVSWYQQTPGQGLQFLFEYFSETQRNKGNFPGRFSGRQFSNSRSEMNVSTLELGDSALYLCASSPPVGGGSTDTQYFGPGTRLTVL.

The chain couples TRBV23-1 to TRBJ1-1; D gene unclear. Being an ORF, TRBV23-1 has a function that is uncertain. The V and J ends lost 4 bases and 2 bases respectively, with 11 bases between them. The CDR3 totals 14 residues. The CDR3 nucleotides read TGCGCCAGCAGTCTTCTGACGGGTAACACTGAAGCTTTCTTT. The encoded protein is CASSLLTGNTEAFF.

As DNA, the CDR3 is TGTGCCACCAGCAGTATGTCGGGAGGGGCGTTCGAAGCTTTCTTT. Amino acid sequence: CATSSMSGGAFEAFF. The rearrangement joins TRBV15 to TRBJ1-1; possible D gene TRBD1, 5 bases. Trimming removed 3 bases from V and 8 bases from J, with 19 bases in between. CDR1 LNHNV and CDR2 YYDKDF come from the germline V gene (reference sequence). The CDR3 runs to 15 residues.

V is TRBV6-6 and J is TRBJ1-4, with TRBD1 matching 8 bases. The CDR3 spans 13 residues. The germline V gene has CDR1 MNHNY and CDR2 SVGAGI (reference sequence). J lost 8 bases, V lost 6 bases, and 5 bases had no gene match. This CDR3 reads CASSRDRNEKLFF. In DNA form, the CDR3 reads TGTGCCAGCAGCCGGGACAGGAACGAAAAACTGTTTTTT.

V gene TRBV9 combines with J gene TRBJ2-3; 9 positions agree with TRBD1. V gave up 2 bases and J gave up 7 bases; unmatched junction bases: 11. This CDR3 is built from 16 residues. Germline loops: CDR1 SGDLS, CDR2 YYNGEE. CDR3 region: CASSVSTGGGMNTQYF. CDR3 bases: TGTGCCAGCAGCGTCTCCACAGGGGGCGGGATGAATACGCAGTATTTT.

The rearrangement uses TRBV19 and TRBJ1-5; 7 nucleotides agree with TRBD1. Germline V lookup: CDR1 LNHDA, CDR2 SQIVND (reference sequence). The V and J ends lost 9 bases and 11 bases, in that order; junction bases with no gene match: 4. The CDR3 is 10 amino acids. CDR3 nucleotide sequence: TGTGCCAGCGAACAGGGGTCCCAGCATTTT. Amino acids: CASEQGSQHF.

The chain couples TRBV18 to TRBJ2-7, with 7 bases aligning to TRBD1. The germline gives CDR1 KGHSH, CDR2 LQKENI. Trimming removed 3 bases from V and 1 base from J; junction bases left unmatched: 3. The CDR3 has 14 residues. CDR3 nucleotides: TGTGCCAGCTCACCCACAGGGGCGTCCTACGAGCAGTACTTC. It specifies CASSPTGASYEQYF. The complete variable domain, with remaining parts taken from reference TRBV18 and TRBJ2-7, reads NAGVMQNPRHLVRRRGQEARLRCSPMKGHSHVYWYRQLPEEGLKFMVYLQKENIIDESGMPKERFSAEFPKEGPSILRIQQVVRGDSAAYFCASSPTGASYEQYFGPGTRLTVT.

Regarding this clone: The sample holds other DNA sequences that translate to the same CDR3. The V and J genes are TRBV7-2 and TRBJ1-5, with D unresolved. In germline, CDR1 is SGHTA, CDR2 FQGNSA. V shed 5 bases and J shed 7 bases, with 12 bases lying between them. The CDR3 spans 13 residues. The CDR3 protein is CASSPQSEQPQHF. CDR3 coding DNA: TGTGCCAGCAGCCCACAGTCGGAACAGCCCCAGCATTTT.

The gene calls are TRBV6-6 and TRBJ1-3; D is unresolved. The CDR3 contains 14 residues. Germline CDR1 MNHNY, CDR2 SVGAGI (reference sequence). Trimming cost V 3 bases and J 2 bases, with 8 bases left between them. For the CDR3, the DNA is TGTGCCAGCAGTTATGGAGGTACTGGAAACACCATATATTTT. Translated, it gives CASSYGGTGNTIYF.

This rearrangement joins TRBV14 to TRBJ1-3, with D unresolved. V lost 6 bases, J lost 0 bases, and 12 bases lay in between. CDR1 SGHDN and CDR2 FVKESK come from the germline V gene. The CDR3 contains 15 residues. The chain's CDR3 is CASSQFPRSGNTIYF. The CDR3 DNA reads as TGTGCCAGCAGTCAGTTCCCCCGCTCTGGAAACACCATATATTTT. Full variable domain (outside the CDR3, taken from reference TRBV14 and TRBJ1-3): EAGVTQFPSHSVIEKGQTVTLRCDPISGHDNLYWYRRVMGKEIKFLLHFVKESKQDESGMPNNRFLAERTGGTYSTLKVQPAELEDSGVYFCASSQFPRSGNTIYFGEGSWLTVV.

The chain is built from TRBV5-1 and TRBJ2-7, with TRBD2 matching 8 bases. There are 14 residues in the CDR3. Per the germline V gene, CDR1 is SGHRS and CDR2 is YFSETQ. After removal of 6 bases from V and 6 bases from J, the junction contained 11 bases not matched to a gene. Written as DNA, the CDR3 is TGCGCCAGCACACCCACAGCGGGAGTGGGCGAGCAGTACTTC. Translated, it gives CASTPTAGVGEQYF. Using reference TRBV5-1 and TRBJ2-7 for the parts outside the CDR3, the full variable domain is KAGVTQTPRYLIKTRGQQVTLSCSPISGHRSVSWYQQTPGQGLQFLFEYFSETQRNKGNFPGRFSGRQFSNSRSEMNVSTLELGDSALYLCASTPTAGVGEQYFGPGTRLTVT.

V and J are TRBV7-3 and TRBJ2-1; 7 nucleotides line up with TRBD2. The ends lost 1 base at V and 2 bases at J; junction bases unmatched: 2. Germline-derived CDR1 and CDR2 are SGHTA and FQGTGA. The CDR3 is 15 residues long. In DNA form, the CDR3 reads TGTGCCAGCAGCTTAAATCTAGCGGCCTACAATGAGCAGTTCTTC. Residues: CASSLNLAAYNEQFF.

The gene calls are TRBV4-1 and TRBJ2-3, with D perhaps TRBD1 (6 bases). CDR1 and CDR2 from the germline V gene are MGHRA and YSYEKL. The CDR3 extends over 14 amino acids. The germline V and J ends were trimmed by 2 bases and 4 bases, with 10 bases remaining between them. The CDR3 region is CASSQQQGPDTQYF. CDR3 in DNA: TGCGCCAGCAGCCAACAACAGGGCCCAGATACGCAGTATTTT.

The genes are TRBV11-2 and TRBJ2-5; 8 nucleotides agree with TRBD2. Near its end, the DNA agrees better with TRBJ2-7, so the J call may be wrong. Germline V CDR1 and CDR2: SGHAT, FQNNGV. This CDR3 spans 14 amino acids. Written as DNA, the CDR3 is TGTGCCAGCAGCTCTGGGACTAGTTCCCGCGAGCAGTACTTC. This encodes CASSSGTSSREQYF.

The chain combines TRBV6-5 with TRBJ2-1; 7 positions agree with TRBD2. The ends lost 1 base at V and 6 bases at J; junction bases unmatched: 9. The CDR3 runs 16 residues. Germline V gene data show CDR1 as MNHEY and CDR2 as SVGAGI. CDR3 loop: CASSYWAGDLLNEQFF. CDR3 DNA sequence: TGTGCCAGCAGTTACTGGGCGGGAGACCTCCTCAATGAGCAGTTCTTC.